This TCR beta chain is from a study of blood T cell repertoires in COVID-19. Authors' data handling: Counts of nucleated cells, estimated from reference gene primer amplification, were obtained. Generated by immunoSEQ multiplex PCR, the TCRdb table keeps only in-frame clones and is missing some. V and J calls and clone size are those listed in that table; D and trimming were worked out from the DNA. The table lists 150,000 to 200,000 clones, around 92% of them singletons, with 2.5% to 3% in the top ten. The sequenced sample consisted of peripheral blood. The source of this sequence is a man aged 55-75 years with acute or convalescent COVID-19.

CDR3 DNA: TGCGCCAGCAGCGGAGGACAGGGGTTATACACCGGGGAGCTGTTTTTT. It yields the protein CASSGGQGLYTGELFF. The rearrangement joins TRBV5-1 to TRBJ2-2; TRBD1 aligns across 9 bases. After removal of 4 bases from V and 3 bases from J, the junction contained 7 bases not matched to a gene. The CDR3 has 16 amino acids. Germline V lookup: CDR1 SGHRS, CDR2 YFSETQ.